A single sample gave rise to the 3 T cell receptor beta chains below, sequenced in a study of post-analysis software for immune sequencing data. The TCR beta cDNA libraries carried unique molecular identifiers. TCRdb reprocessed the PCR reads with MiXCR, giving one entry per CDR3 protein. The sample shows about 680,000 distinct CDR3 sequences, 55% to 70% of them seen only once. Their antigens are not known. Study conclusions and caveats: Roughly 5 TRBV segments (TRBV5-6, TRBV5-1 and TRBV20-1 among them) occurred more frequently in patients than in controls.

The specimen sequenced was blood. These receptors all come from a girl aged 2-10 years with multiple sclerosis.

V usage is TRBV6-1 and J usage is TRBJ2-7; TRBD2 matches at 7 bases. With V trimmed by 2 bases and J by 4 bases, 5 bases remained unmatched. The CDR3 contains 14 residues. Germline values: CDR1 MNHNS, CDR2 SASEGT. CDR3 sequence (DNA): TGTGCCAGCAGTGAAAGGTCTAGCGGATACGAGCAGTACTTC. Protein: CASSERSSGYEQYF.

The rearrangement links TRBV12-3 or TRBV12-4 to TRBJ2-2; D may match TRBD1 or TRBD2 (5 bases each). The CDR3 contains 13 residues. The germline V and J ends were trimmed by 8 bases and 3 bases, with 10 bases remaining between them. Here the CDR3 DNA reads TGTGCCAGCCGACAGAGGGACACCGGGGAGCTGTTTTTT. This translates into CASRQRDTGELFF.

This chain uses TRBV5-5 with TRBJ1-4; 7 bases match TRBD1. The CDR3 runs to 14 residues. The junction had 6 bases not matched to a gene; V was cut back by 3 bases and J by 7 bases. CDR1 is SGHKS and CDR2 is YYEKEE in the germline V gene (reference sequence). CDR3 region: CASSSFEGAEKLFF. CDR3 bases: TGTGCCAGCAGCTCCTTTGAGGGGGCTGAAAAACTGTTTTTT.